The rows below give T cell receptor beta chains drawn from one sample of a study of blood T cell repertoires in COVID-19. Using immunoSEQ multiplex PCR, the repertoire was profiled, and TCRdb retains in-frame clones only, with some absent. Here the sample spans about 210,000 clones, roughly 90% being singletons. The sequencing input was peripheral blood. The receptors were sampled from a woman aged 70 to 79 with acute or convalescent COVID-19. CDR3s include the opening cysteine and the closing phenylalanine or tryptophan. The D gene is left open where the match is weak. Clone size, where shown, is once, few, many, or a class for clones that have expanded.

d_call | cdr3_length | j_call | v_call | clone_size | cdr3_nt | cdr3_aa
. | 16 | TRBJ1-2 | TRBV19 | . | TGTGCCAGTTGTCAGGGTACAGAGACTCTTTTTTATGGCTACACCTTC | CASCQGTETLFYGYTF
TRBD1 | 13 | TRBJ1-1 | TRBV11-2 | . | TGTGCCAGCAGCCATTCCGGGACAGTTGAAGCTTTCTTT | CASSHSGTVEAFF
TRBD1 | 15 | TRBJ1-3 | TRBV6-6 | . | TGTGCCAGCAGCACCGGGACAGTCTCTGGAAACACCATATATTTT | CASSTGTVSGNTIYF
TRBD1 | 17 | TRBJ1-6 | TRBV7-9 | . | TGTGCCAGCAGCATTGGGACAGGAACTAACTATAATTCACCCCTCCACTTT | CASSIGTGTNYNSPLHF
TRBD1 | 16 | TRBJ2-5 | TRBV10-1 | . | TGCGCCAGCAGTGAGTCCCGGACAGGGCCTATTAAGGCCCAGTACTTC | CASSESRTGPIKAQYF
. | 13 | TRBJ2-1 | TRBV12-3/TRBV12-4 | . | TGTGCCAGCAGTCCGAGGACAGTCAATGAGCAGTTCTTC | CASSPRTVNEQFF
. | 17 | TRBJ1-2 | TRBV14 | once | TGTGCCAGCAGCGGGAGGGACAATCACTTTCGGACTGATGGCTACACCTTC | CASSGRDNHFRTDGYTF
. | 14 | TRBJ2-5 | TRBV10-2 | . | TGCGCCAGCAGTGAGTCAGCGGATAAAGAGACCCAGTACTTC | CASSESADKETQYF
. | 13 | TRBJ1-5 | TRBV19 | few | TGTGCCAGTAGTATCCCAGGGTACCAGCCCCAGCATTTT | CASSIPGYQPQHF
TRBD1 | 19 | TRBJ1-5 | TRBV5-5 | . | TGTGCCAGCAGCTTGCTCTATGCCGGGACAGGTGGGCGCAATCAGCCCCAGCATTTT | CASSLLYAGTGGRNQPQHF
. | 16 | TRBJ1-5 | TRBV6-1 | . | TGTGCCAGCAGTGAACGCAGGGTGAACGCATATCAGCCCCAGCATTTT | CASSERRVNAYQPQHF